Presented here are 19 T cell receptor beta chains from one specimen sequenced in a study of blood T cells in healthy people across ages. Through a sample-barcoded 5' primer and a J-beta primer mix, a second PCR was run for about 6 to 11 cycles. TCRdb itself ran the 5' RACE reads through MiXCR, one entry per CDR3 protein. This table has more than 500,000 distinct CDR3 sequences, roughly 28% appearing once. The sample taken for sequencing was blood. The receptors were sampled from a woman in her 70s in good health.

This clonotype has just a few counts. The V and J genes are TRBV7-2 and TRBJ2-5; unclear D gene. Germline V lookup: CDR1 SGHTA, CDR2 FQGNSA. Trimming shortened V by 8 bases and J by 5 bases, and 12 bases separated the two germline ends. This CDR3 is built from 12 residues. CDR3 sequence reads: CASRLFGETQYF. The CDR3 nucleotides read TGTGCCAGCCGCCTCTTTGGGGAGACCCAGTACTTC. The full variable domain, its missing parts supplied by reference TRBV7-2 and TRBJ2-5, is GAGVSQSPSNKVTEKGKDVELRCDPISGHTALYWYRQSLGQGLEFLIYFQGNSAPDKSGLPSDRFSAERTGGSVSTLTIQRTQQEDSAVYLCASRLFGETQYFGPGTRLLVL.

This chain links TRBV29-1 with TRBJ2-7; 9 bases align to TRBD2. Germline V CDR1 and CDR2: SQVTM, ANQGSEA. Trimming at V came to 4 bases and at J to 7 bases, leaving 11 bases not matched to a gene. The CDR3 is 14 amino acids. The CDR3 protein is CSVGLAGGPREQYF. The CDR3 coding sequence is TGCAGCGTTGGTCTCGCGGGGGGGCCGAGGGAGCAGTACTTC.

The chain has TRBV15 and TRBJ2-7; D may be TRBD2 (7 bases). Trimming stripped 5 bases from V and 2 bases from J, with 13 bases between. The CDR3 consists of 14 residues. Per germline, CDR1 LNHNV and CDR2 YYDKDF (reference sequence). The CDR3 sequence is CATSQGGAAYEQYF. As DNA, the CDR3 is TGTGCCACCAGCCAAGGGGGGGCTGCCTACGAGCAGTACTTC. Looking up the rest from reference TRBV15 and TRBJ2-7 gives the full variable domain: DAMVIQNPRYQVTQFGKPVTLSCSQTLNHNVMYWYQQKSSQAPKLLFHYYDKDFNNEADTPDNFQSRRPNTSFCFLDIRSPGLGDTAMYLCATSQGGAAYEQYFGPGTRLTVT.

This clonotype has a handful of counts. V and J are TRBV4-3 and TRBJ2-5; 12 positions match TRBD2. The CDR3 has 15 residues. Germline assignment: CDR1 LGHNA and CDR2 YSLEER. The junction had 7 bases not matched to a gene; V was cut back by 4 bases and J by 7 bases. The CDR3 DNA reads TGCGCCAGCAGCCCCGGACTAGCGGGGTTAGGGACCCAGTACTTC. Protein: CASSPGLAGLGTQYF.

The V gene is TRBV27, the J gene TRBJ1-5, with no clear D. Trimming stripped 6 bases from V and 0 bases from J, with 9 bases between. Germline V gives CDR1 MNHEY, CDR2 SMNVEV (reference sequence). The CDR3 totals 14 residues. The DNA for the CDR3 is TGTGCCAGCAGGCGAGGAAATAGCAATCAGCCCCAGCATTTT. It specifies CASRRGNSNQPQHF.

The chain carries TRBV7-2 and TRBJ2-5, with D perhaps being TRBD1 or TRBD2 (5 bases each). V was trimmed by 5 bases and J by 2 bases, leaving 15 bases between them. CDR1 is SGHTA and CDR2 is FQGNSA in the germline V gene. The CDR3 is 15 amino acids. The CDR3 is CASSPQPGPQETQYF. In DNA, the CDR3 is TGTGCCAGCAGCCCCCAACCGGGGCCACAAGAGACCCAGTACTTC.

In its sample, this clonotype was seen once. The chain links TRBV4-3 to TRBJ2-5, with 9 bases that match TRBD1. Near its end, the DNA agrees better with TRBJ2-7, so the J call may be wrong. Per germline, CDR1 LGHNA and CDR2 YSLEER. This CDR3 comprises 17 residues. CDR3 protein: CASSQDLGTGGVDEQYF. CDR3 in DNA: TGCGCCAGCAGCCAAGATCTTGGAACAGGGGGCGTGGACGAGCAGTACTTC.

The chain has TRBV24-1 and TRBJ2-5; 8 positions match TRBD2. The germline V gene encodes CDR1 KGHDR and CDR2 SFDVKD. With V trimmed by 4 bases and J by 4 bases, 13 bases remained unmatched. The CDR3 length is 17 residues. The CDR3, as DNA: TGTGCCACCAGTGAACGTATTGGCAGCGGGGGAAGAGAGACCCAGTACTTC. This translates into CATSERIGSGGRETQYF.

The chain joins TRBV10-3 to TRBJ1-6; D is ambiguous. The CDR3 is 14 amino acids. Trimming cost V 0 bases and J 9 bases, with 9 bases left between them. Germline lookup yields CDR1 ENHRY and CDR2 SYGVKD. CDR3 DNA: TGTGCCATCAGTGAGTCGACATTAGGTTCACCCCTCCACTTT. It specifies CAISESTLGSPLHF.

In DNA, the CDR3 is TGCGCCAGCAGCCCCTTTGCTAGCGCCGGCACAGATACGCAGTATTTT. It translates to CASSPFASAGTDTQYF. This chain links TRBV4-3 with TRBJ2-3; D is possibly TRBD2 (6 bases). Per germline, CDR1 LGHNA and CDR2 YSLEER. This CDR3 is built from 16 residues. V was pared by 4 bases and J by 1 base, with 15 bases between.

A word on this clonotype: The junction and the germline gene differ at one end; a read error may be behind it. The chain has TRBV4-1 and TRBJ2-7; 7 bases line up with TRBD2. CDR1 and CDR2 from the germline V gene are MGHRA and YSYEKL. This CDR3 is built from 13 residues. Written as DNA, the CDR3 is TGCGCCAGCAGCCAAGATCGGGGAGGGGCCGGGGACTTC. Translated, it gives CASSQDRGGAGDF.

This clonotype turned up a few times. The chain uses TRBV5-1 and TRBJ2-5; 7 nucleotides agree with TRBD2. V lost 1 base and J lost 3; bases outside the gene matches: 6. CDR3 length: 15 residues. Germline lookup yields CDR1 SGHRS and CDR2 YFSETQ. The CDR3 loop reads CASSLSGTIKETQYF. CDR3 DNA sequence: TGCGCCAGCAGCTTGTCCGGGACTATTAAAGAGACCCAGTACTTC. Variable domain in full (rest from reference TRBV5-1 and TRBJ2-5): KAGVTQTPRYLIKTRGQQVTLSCSPISGHRSVSWYQQTPGQGLQFLFEYFSETQRNKGNFPGRFSGRQFSNSRSEMNVSTLELGDSALYLCASSLSGTIKETQYFGPGTRLLVL.

This clonotype was seen only a few times. J is TRBJ2-2 and V is TRBV29-1, with D hard to call. The V end was cut by 4 bases, the J end by 4 bases, with 10 bases between. The CDR3 has 13 amino acids. Germline V CDR1 and CDR2: SQVTM, ANQGSEA. The CDR3, as DNA: TGCAGCGTTGTATACAAGCCCACCGGGGAGCTGTTTTTT. Translation gives CSVVYKPTGELFF.

The gene calls are TRBV11-2 and TRBJ1-1; TRBD1 matches 9 bases. Germline V gene sequence: CDR1 SGHAT, CDR2 FQNNGV. The junction had 15 bases not matched to a gene; V was cut back by 4 bases and J by 6 bases. This CDR3 region has 17 residues. As DNA, the CDR3 is TGTGCCAGCAGCTCGGACAGGGGATCGGTAAGGGGGCCTGAAGCTTTCTTT. Translated, it gives CASSSDRGSVRGPEAFF.

This clonotype appeared a few times. CDR3 protein: CASSLPSGGKTQYF. Written as DNA, the CDR3 is TGTGCCAGCAGTCTCCCTAGCGGGGGGAAGACCCAGTACTTC. The chain employs TRBV6-2 or TRBV6-3 and TRBJ2-5, with 11 bases lining up with TRBD2. The CDR3 contains 14 residues. V shed 5 bases and J 6 bases; nucleotides not matched to a gene: 5. Germline loops: CDR1 MNHEY, CDR2 SVGEGT.

The V and J genes are TRBV7-2 and TRBJ1-1; weak D call: TRBD1 (6 bases). Deletions cut 5 bases from V and 4 bases from J, with 17 bases between. The CDR3 contains 15 residues. The V gene's germline CDR1 is SGHTA and CDR2 FQGNSA. CDR3 amino acids: CASSPLTGAGTEAFF. The CDR3 DNA reads TGTGCCAGCAGCCCCCTCACGGGGGCGGGCACTGAAGCTTTCTTT.

The chain is built from TRBV29-1 and TRBJ1-4; 7 positions match TRBD1. The CDR3 has 13 amino acids. Germline CDR1 reads SQVTM; CDR2 reads ANQGSEA. Trimming at V came to 3 bases and at J to 8 bases, leaving 6 bases not matched to a gene. The CDR3: CSVEARGSEKLFF. For the CDR3, the DNA is TGCAGCGTTGAGGCCAGGGGGAGCGAAAAACTGTTTTTT.

This rearrangement joins TRBV4-3 to TRBJ1-2; perhaps TRBD1 as D (6 bases). Trimming pared 1 base from V and 8 bases from J, leaving 14 bases between. The CDR3 runs 14 residues. The V gene's germline CDR1 is LGHNA and CDR2 YSLEER. CDR3 region: CASSQGPGARGYTF. The CDR3 DNA sequence: TGCGCCAGCAGCCAAGGCCCGGGGGCGAGGGGCTACACCTTC.

This clonotype was picked up a small number of times. The chain joins TRBV20-1 to TRBJ1-1; D not certain. The CDR3 has 12 residues. V was clipped by 6 bases and J by 1 base, with 9 bases between them. Germline assignment: CDR1 DFQATT and CDR2 SNEGSKA (reference sequence). CDR3: CSARRANTEAFF. For the CDR3, the DNA is TGCAGTGCCAGACGGGCGAACACTGAAGCTTTCTTT.